These 18 T cell receptor beta chains originate from one sample sequenced in a study of blood T cell repertoires in COVID-19. The assay was immunoSEQ multiplex PCR, and TCRdb's table has in-frame clones only and misses some. The sample shows 55,000 to 65,000 clones, roughly 90% of them seen only once. The specimen sequenced was peripheral blood. Receptor source: a human donor with acute or convalescent COVID-19. The donor label of this sample is uncertain.

This chain connects TRBV9 to TRBJ2-1, with 7 bases that match TRBD1. J gave up 9 bases and V 4 bases, and 22 bases lay outside the gene matches. The germline gives CDR1 SGDLS, CDR2 YYNGEE. The CDR3 totals 18 residues. CDR3 in amino acids: CASSPLIPTGFRRSEQFF. The CDR3 DNA follows: TGTGCCAGCAGCCCCTTGATACCGACAGGGTTTCGGAGGAGTGAGCAGTTCTTC.

V gene TRBV6-1 combines with J gene TRBJ2-5; weak D call: TRBD1 (5 bases). Trimming removed 2 bases at V and 1 base at J, with 5 bases between. Looked up from germline, CDR1 is MNHNS and CDR2 is SASEGT. The CDR3 has 13 residues. CDR3 residues: CASSEQGQETQYF. As DNA, the CDR3 is TGTGCCAGCAGTGAACAGGGCCAAGAGACCCAGTACTTC.

J is TRBJ1-5 and V is TRBV19; possible D gene TRBD1, 5 bases. The germline V gene has CDR1 LNHDA and CDR2 SQIVND (reference sequence). The CDR3 runs 15 residues. V lost 8 bases, J lost 0 bases, and 14 bases lay in between. As DNA, the CDR3 is TGTGCCAGTGGTGACAGCCCCTATAGCAATCAGCCCCAGCATTTT. Translated, it gives CASGDSPYSNQPQHF.

The V gene is TRBV9, the J gene TRBJ1-4, with D perhaps TRBD1 (6 bases). Germline-derived CDR1 and CDR2 are SGDLS and YYNGEE. V was shortened by 1 base and J by 5 bases, with 15 bases between the two germline ends. The CDR3 is 16 amino acids. Written as DNA, the CDR3 is TGTGCCAGCAGCGTAACCCCAGGGGCCGAAAATGAAAAACTGTTTTTT. Encoded protein: CASSVTPGAENEKLFF.

This chain joins TRBV5-6 and TRBJ2-1, with 7 nucleotides matching TRBD2. The V gene's germline CDR1 is SGHDT and CDR2 YYEEEE. Trimming removed 3 bases from V and 6 bases from J; junction bases left unmatched: 12. The CDR3 contains 16 residues. CDR3 protein: CASSSMGAGRTNEQFF. The DNA for the CDR3 is TGTGCCAGCAGCTCCATGGGAGCGGGGAGGACCAATGAGCAGTTCTTC.

CDR3 sequence reads: CASSLVDRGAYNEQFF. The CDR3 coding sequence is TGTGCCAGCAGTCTCGTGGACAGGGGGGCCTACAATGAGCAGTTCTTC. The genes are TRBV28 and TRBJ2-1, with 10 nucleotides matching TRBD1. V lost 5 bases and J lost 2; bases outside the gene matches: 6. This CDR3 comprises 16 residues. Germline V lookup: CDR1 MDHEN, CDR2 SYDVKM.

This chain uses TRBV2 with TRBJ2-5; 8 positions agree with TRBD2. The germline gives CDR1 SNHLY, CDR2 FYNNEI. The CDR3 has 14 residues. The J segment lost 1 base and the V segment lost 8 bases, leaving 6 bases of the junction unmatched. DNA of the CDR3: TGTGCCAGCGAAAGCGGGGGCTTCCAAGAGACCCAGTACTTC. It encodes CASESGGFQETQYF.

The chain recombines TRBV7-3 with TRBJ2-3, with D perhaps TRBD2 (6 bases). The germline gives CDR1 SGHTA, CDR2 FQGTGA. The CDR3 sequence is 14 residues long. The V end lost 6 bases, the J end lost 6 bases, and 16 bases lay between the germline ends. The CDR3 protein is CASSSGWGEDTQYF. CDR3 DNA: TGTGCCAGCAGTTCCGGCTGGGGGGAGGATACGCAGTATTTT.

This chain uses TRBV11-2 with TRBJ2-1; a possible D gene is TRBD1 (5 bases). The CDR3 has 17 residues. Germline lookup yields CDR1 SGHAT and CDR2 FQNNGV. V was cut by 4 bases and J by 1 base, with 17 bases left in between. This CDR3 reads CASSSPPDIWSYNEQFF. CDR3 in DNA: TGTGCCAGCAGCTCCCCTCCGGACATCTGGTCCTACAATGAGCAGTTCTTC.

This clone appeared once. V and J are TRBV18 and TRBJ1-4; D not resolved. With 3 bases removed from V and 3 bases from J, the gap between germline ends came to 8 bases. The germline CDR1 and CDR2 sequences are KGHSH and LQKENI. CDR3 length: 14 amino acids. This CDR3 is CASSPGMANEKLFF. The CDR3 DNA sequence: TGTGCCAGCTCACCCGGGATGGCTAATGAAAAACTGTTTTTT.

The sample holds a few counts of this clone. The V call is TRBV5-4, the J call TRBJ2-2, with 9 nucleotides matching TRBD1. J gave up 5 bases and V 0 bases, and 2 bases lay outside the gene matches. CDR1 is SGHNT and CDR2 is YYREEE in the germline V gene (reference sequence). This CDR3 contains 15 residues. Here the CDR3 DNA reads TGTGCCAGCAGCTTGGAGACAGGGGGGACCGGGGAGCTGTTTTTT. Encoded protein: CASSLETGGTGELFF.

This chain links TRBV28 with TRBJ2-1, with 8 bases lining up with TRBD1. The CDR3 is 16 residues long. Losses at the gene ends were 5 bases for V and 5 bases for J; bases not matched to a gene: 11. Per the germline V gene, CDR1 is MDHEN and CDR2 is SYDVKM. The CDR3 here is CASSLDPRTGNNEQFF. Here the CDR3 DNA reads TGTGCCAGCAGTCTCGATCCTAGGACAGGGAACAATGAGCAGTTCTTC.

The table lists this clone with a count of one. The chain recombines TRBV5-1 with TRBJ2-7, with 8 bases lining up with TRBD1. Germline CDR1 SGHRS, CDR2 YFSETQ. The J segment lost 2 bases and the V segment lost 4 bases, leaving 5 bases of the junction unmatched. The CDR3 contains 14 residues. For the CDR3, the DNA is TGCGCCAGCAGCCCGGGACAGGTTACCTACGAGCAGTACTTC. This codes for CASSPGQVTYEQYF.

The J gene is TRBJ2-2, the V gene TRBV18, with 8 bases fitting TRBD1. Per the germline V gene, CDR1 is KGHSH and CDR2 is LQKENI. This CDR3 has 14 amino acids. The V and J ends lost 5 bases and 9 bases, in that order; junction bases with no gene match: 8. CDR3 in amino acids: CASSIGQGERELFF. The DNA for the CDR3 is TGTGCCAGCTCAATAGGACAGGGAGAACGGGAGCTGTTTTTT.

J is TRBJ2-2 and V is TRBV12-5; 9 bases agree with TRBD1. V lost 1 base, J lost 3 bases, and 3 bases stayed unmatched. Germline loops: CDR1 LGHNT, CDR2 FRNRAP. CDR3 length: 16 residues. The CDR3 reads CASGLGRTGDTGELFF. Here the CDR3 DNA reads TGTGCTAGTGGTTTGGGCCGGACAGGGGACACCGGGGAGCTGTTTTTT.

CDR3 region: CASSRQGGQETQYF. CDR3 in DNA: TGTGCCAGCAGTCGACAGGGCGGGCAAGAGACCCAGTACTTC. The chain is built from TRBV7-3 and TRBJ2-5, with TRBD1 matching over 7 bases. V lost 6 bases and J lost 2; bases outside the gene matches: 6. Per the germline V gene, CDR1 is SGHTA and CDR2 is FQGTGA. CDR3 size: 14 residues.

The V and J genes are TRBV28 and TRBJ1-5, with TRBD1 as a possible D gene (5 bases). V was shortened by 6 bases and J by 4 bases, with 16 bases between the two germline ends. The CDR3 contains 15 residues. Per germline, CDR1 MDHEN and CDR2 SYDVKM. CDR3 in amino acids: CASRSWAGQNQPQHF. The CDR3 nucleotides are TGTGCCAGCAGATCGTGGGCAGGGCAAAATCAGCCCCAGCATTTT.

This chain joins TRBV3-1 (or the pseudogene TRBV3-2) and TRBJ1-6, with TRBD1 matching 10 bases. With V trimmed by 6 bases and J by 10 bases, 15 bases remained unmatched. The germline V gene encodes CDR1 LGHDT and CDR2 YNNKEL (reference sequence). This CDR3 comprises 17 residues. In nucleotides, the CDR3 is TGTGCCAGCAGGGCCAGTACTGGGACAGGGGAAAGATCACCCCTCCACTTT. As protein: CASRASTGTGERSPLHF.